What follows are 5 T cell receptor beta chains derived from one specimen sequenced in a study of shared T cell receptors in the human thymus (dated by TCRdb to the early 2020s). Receptors were amplified or captured by the immunoSEQ multiplex PCR assay. Held by TCRdb, this immuneACCESS table contains in-frame sequences only and omits some clones. Under half of the omission traces to an unresolved V gene where checked; the cause of the rest is unknown. This sample holds over 65,000 clones; 90% to 95% were observed only once. Clones ranked in the top ten supply about 0.036% of the sample. Specimen: thymocytes. The receptors shown here come from a human donor.

The rearrangement joins TRBV5-6 to TRBJ2-1, with 14 bases matching TRBD2. Germline loops: CDR1 SGHDT, CDR2 YYEEEE. The V gene end was trimmed by 4 bases and the J gene end by 6 bases; junction bases not matched to a gene: 9. The CDR3 sequence is 17 residues long. CDR3 DNA: TGTGCCAGCAGCCAAGGGACTAGCGGGGGACATAGCAATGAGCAGTTCTTC. Its translation is CASSQGTSGGHSNEQFF.

The chain is built from TRBV6-5 and TRBJ2-3; D possibly corresponds to TRBD2 (6 bases). In germline, CDR1 is MNHEY, CDR2 SVGAGI. The CDR3 spans 16 residues. V was cut by 1 base and J by 0 bases, with 11 bases left in between. The CDR3 DNA is TGTGCCAGCAGTTACTGGCGGGACCCTAGCACAGATACGCAGTATTTT. Encoded protein: CASSYWRDPSTDTQYF.

In this sample, this clone turned up a few times. The V and J genes are TRBV5-1 and TRBJ2-1, with D perhaps TRBD1 (5 bases). Germline loops: CDR1 SGHRS, CDR2 YFSETQ. V was clipped by 3 bases and J by 12 bases, with 13 bases between them. CDR3 size: 12 residues. The CDR3 nucleotides read TGCGCCAGCAGCTCACAGGCCCCCCTGCAGTTCTTC. This gives the protein CASSSQAPLQFF.

The chain recombines TRBV5-6 with TRBJ1-3, with D uncertain. V lost 6 bases and J lost 0, with 10 bases in between. Germline CDR1 SGHDT, CDR2 YYEEEE. The CDR3 runs 14 residues. CDR3 sequence reads: CASTHWSSGNTIYF. In nucleotides, the CDR3 is TGTGCCAGCACCCACTGGAGCTCTGGAAACACCATATATTTT. Together with reference TRBV5-6 and TRBJ1-3, the CDR3 gives the full variable domain: DAGVTQSPTHLIKTRGQQVTLRCSPKSGHDTVSWYQQALGQGPQFIFQYYEEEERQRGNFPDRFSGHQFPNYSSELNVNALLLGDSALYLCASTHWSSGNTIYFGEGSWLTVV.

The CDR3 here is CASSLGPEDYGYTF. The CDR3 region has the DNA TGTGCCAGCAGCTTGGGACCAGAGGACTATGGCTACACCTTC. This rearrangement joins TRBV7-9 to TRBJ1-2; D possibly corresponds to TRBD1 (5 bases). Trimming cost V 3 bases and J 3 bases, with 11 bases left between them. The CDR3 runs 14 residues. Germline V gives CDR1 SEHNR, CDR2 FQNEAQ (reference sequence).